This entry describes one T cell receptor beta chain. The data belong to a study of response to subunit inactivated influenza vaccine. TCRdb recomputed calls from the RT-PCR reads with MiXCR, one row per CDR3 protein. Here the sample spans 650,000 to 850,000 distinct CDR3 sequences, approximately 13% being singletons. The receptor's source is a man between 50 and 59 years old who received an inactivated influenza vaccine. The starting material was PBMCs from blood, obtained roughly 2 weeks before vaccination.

The CDR3 here is CASSSLSNRLHTF. CDR3 coding DNA: TGTGCCAGCAGCTCCCTCTCGAACCGCCTCCACACCTTC. V usage is TRBV11-2 and J usage is TRBJ1-2; D uncertain. This CDR3 is built from 13 residues. Germline V gene lookup returns CDR1 SGHAT and CDR2 FQNNGV. Between the trimmed V and J ends, which lost 4 bases and 12 bases, there was a span of 18 bases.